These 5 T cell receptor beta chains share one sample of origin, sequenced in a study of identical twins. One entry per CDR3 protein results from TCRdb running MiXCR on the 5' RACE reads. This sample has 700,000 to 950,000 distinct CDR3 sequences; roughly 12% occur once, and the top ten carry about 1.5%. The sample also formed part of further work on yellow fever vaccine responses in identical twins.

The sequencing input was PBMCs. All receptors come from a woman aged 18-29 years in good health.

The sample holds a few counts of this clonotype. One end of the junction fails to match germline, which may point to a read error. This chain uses TRBV11-2 with TRBJ2-1; TRBD1 is a possible D gene (5 bases). The CDR3 runs 11 residues. Germline V gene lookup returns CDR1 SGHAT and CDR2 FQNNGV. The CDR3 is CASRDNGVGSF. The CDR3, as DNA: TGTGCCAGCAGGGACAATGGGGTAGGGTCCTTC.

The chain combines TRBV11-1 with TRBJ2-1, with D unclear. Germline assignment: CDR1 SGHAT and CDR2 FQDESV (reference sequence). This CDR3 has 18 residues. Deletions cut 5 bases from V and 3 bases from J, with 23 bases between. The DNA of the CDR3 is TGTGCCAGCAGCGGATGGGTGTTAGCCACCAAACGCTACAATGAGCAGTTCTTC. It is translated as CASSGWVLATKRYNEQFF.

This clonotype was observed a few times. This sequence joins TRBV5-1 and TRBJ2-5; TRBD1 agrees at 9 bases. The CDR3 is 15 residues long. V was pared by 0 bases and J by 5 bases, with 5 bases of the junction left unmatched. The germline V gene encodes CDR1 SGHRS and CDR2 YFSETQ. The CDR3: CASSLEGTGTETQYF. In DNA, the CDR3 is TGCGCCAGCAGCTTGGAGGGGACAGGGACGGAGACCCAGTACTTC.

The chain uses TRBV14 and TRBJ2-5; 9 bases are shared with TRBD1. This CDR3 has 16 amino acids. CDR1 is SGHDN, CDR2 FVKESK, per germline. V gave up 1 base and J gave up 4 bases; unmatched junction bases: 7. This chain's CDR3 is CASSQGQGVNSETQYF. Written as DNA, the CDR3 is TGTGCCAGCAGCCAAGGACAGGGGGTAAATTCAGAGACCCAGTACTTC.

The rearrangement uses TRBV11-2 and TRBJ2-1; TRBD1 aligns across 10 bases. The CDR3 is 20 residues long. Germline V gene sequence: CDR1 SGHAT, CDR2 FQNNGV. After removal of 5 bases from V and 4 bases from J, the junction contained 20 bases not matched to a gene. CDR3 loop: CASSPGTGAASRAKYNEQFF. The CDR3 DNA follows: TGTGCCAGCAGCCCCGGGACAGGGGCTGCCTCCAGGGCCAAGTACAATGAGCAGTTCTTC.